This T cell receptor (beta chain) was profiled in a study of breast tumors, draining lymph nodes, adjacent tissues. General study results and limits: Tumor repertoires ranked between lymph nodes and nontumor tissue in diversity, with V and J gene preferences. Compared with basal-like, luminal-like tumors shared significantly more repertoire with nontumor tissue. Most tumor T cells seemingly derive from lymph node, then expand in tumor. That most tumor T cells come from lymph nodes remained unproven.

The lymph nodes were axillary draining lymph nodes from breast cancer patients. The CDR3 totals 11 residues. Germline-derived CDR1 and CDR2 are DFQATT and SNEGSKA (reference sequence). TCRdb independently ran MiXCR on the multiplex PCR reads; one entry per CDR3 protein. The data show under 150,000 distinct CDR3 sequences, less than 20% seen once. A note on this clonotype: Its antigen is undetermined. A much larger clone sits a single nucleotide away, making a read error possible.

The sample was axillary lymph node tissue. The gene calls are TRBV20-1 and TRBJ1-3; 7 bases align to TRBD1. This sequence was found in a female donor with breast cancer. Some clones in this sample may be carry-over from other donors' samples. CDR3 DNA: TGCTACAACAGGGGTGGAAACGCCATATATTTT. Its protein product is CYNRGGNAIYF.